This entry describes one T cell receptor (beta chain). This sample is drawn from a study of blood T cell repertoires in COVID-19. Study-wide background: Some COVID-19 samples were acute and others convalescent; all came from the United States, Italy and Spain. PBMCs, B-cell-depleted T cells, or T cells were the source of the cDNA or gDNA that made up the material.

Germline-derived CDR1 and CDR2 are SNHLY and FYNNEI. The CDR3 extends over 13 amino acids. Deletions cut 8 bases from V and 5 bases from J, with 15 bases between. Methods used by the authors: Cell counts per sample came from amplifying reference gene primers. Using immunoSEQ multiplex PCR, the repertoire was profiled, and TCRdb retains in-frame clones only, with some absent. V and J calls and clone size are those listed in that table; D and trimming were worked out from the DNA. This table holds 100,000 to 150,000 clones, about four fifths found once. This receptor was identified in a man between 60 and 75 years old with acute or convalescent COVID-19. V is TRBV2 and J is TRBJ1-2, with D possibly matching TRBD1 (6 bases). Sequencing input: peripheral blood. The CDR3 sequence: CASGSGVGYGYTF. The CDR3 coding sequence is TGTGCCAGCGGCTCAGGGGTCGGATATGGCTACACCTTC. Drawing the rest from reference TRBV2 and TRBJ1-2, the complete variable domain is EPEVTQTPSHQVTQMGQEVILRCVPISNHLYFYWYRQILGQKVEFLVSFYNNEISEKSEIFDDQFSVERPDGSNFTLKIRSTKLEDSAMYFCASGSGVGYGYTFGSGTRLTVV.